One sample yielded the 32 T cell receptor beta chains listed below, sequenced in a study of shared clonotypes between healthy human individuals. Sequenced by immunoSEQ multiplex PCR; TCRdb stores in-frame clones only, minus some. The sample records about 530,000 clones, almost 97% being singletons. The source material was naive CD4+ T cells sorted from blood. Indicated subset: CD45RA+ positively selected. The receptors here all came from a woman aged 30 to 39 in good health.

The V call is TRBV5-1, the J call TRBJ2-1, with D possibly matching TRBD1 (5 bases). The germline V gene encodes CDR1 SGHRS and CDR2 YFSETQ. The CDR3 has 16 residues. Trimming removed 0 bases from V and 5 bases from J, with 15 bases in between. This chain's CDR3 is CASSLDELRGDNEQFF. DNA for the CDR3: TGCGCCAGCAGCTTGGATGAGCTAAGGGGCGACAATGAGCAGTTCTTC.

This chain connects TRBV28 to TRBJ1-3; the D is unclear. This CDR3 has 13 residues. Germline lookup yields CDR1 MDHEN and CDR2 SYDVKM. V lost 2 bases and J lost 2, with 4 bases in between. The CDR3 loop reads CASSLRAGNTIYF. DNA for the CDR3: TGTGCCAGCAGTTTAAGGGCTGGAAACACCATATATTTT.

CDR3 in DNA: TGTGCCAGCTCACCTCGCACTTTAGCCGATGAAGCTTTCTTT. Residues: CASSPRTLADEAFF. This chain joins TRBV18 and TRBJ1-1; D call uncertain. V was shortened by 3 bases and J by 7 bases, with 15 bases between the two germline ends. Germline V lookup: CDR1 KGHSH, CDR2 LQKENI. CDR3 size: 14 residues.

The J gene is TRBJ2-2, the V gene TRBV5-1, with 10 bases fitting TRBD1. V trimming: 4 bases; J trimming: 2 bases; junction bases outside the gene matches: 11. Germline V gene lookup returns CDR1 SGHRS and CDR2 YFSETQ. This CDR3 comprises 18 residues. CDR3 residues: CASSRGGQGDYNTGELFF. For the CDR3, the DNA is TGCGCCAGCAGCCGAGGCGGACAGGGGGATTATAACACCGGGGAGCTGTTTTTT.

This chain links TRBV15 with TRBJ2-1; unclear D gene. This CDR3 is built from 12 residues. Germline CDR1 and CDR2: LNHNV and YYDKDF (reference sequence). Trimming took 0 bases from V and 9 from J, leaving 6 bases between them. The CDR3 region is CATSREAAEQFF. DNA for the CDR3: TGTGCCACCAGCAGAGAAGCCGCTGAGCAGTTCTTC.

The sample holds one count of this clone. CDR3 in DNA: TGCGCCAGCAGCCGGCAGGACTCACGACAAGAGACCCAGTACTTC. Translating it yields CASSRQDSRQETQYF. V is TRBV4-1 and J is TRBJ2-5, with a possible D match to TRBD2 (5 bases). V was cut by 4 bases and J by 2 bases, with 14 bases left in between. Germline V CDR1 and CDR2: MGHRA, YSYEKL. CDR3 length: 15 residues.

The chain uses TRBV7-8 and TRBJ2-5; a weak D match, TRBD1 (5 bases). The CDR3 runs 15 residues. The germline gives CDR1 SGHVS, CDR2 FQNEAQ. V was cut by 2 bases and J by 0 bases, with 10 bases left in between. The CDR3 protein is CASSLQGWDQETQYF. CDR3 nucleotides: TGTGCCAGCAGCTTACAGGGTTGGGACCAAGAGACCCAGTACTTC.

With respect to this clone: The same CDR3 is also encoded by other DNA sequences in this sample. The chain employs TRBV10-3 and TRBJ1-5; D unclear. The V end lost 2 bases, the J end lost 6 bases, and 8 bases lay between the germline ends. Germline CDR1 and CDR2: ENHRY and SYGVKD. The CDR3 is 13 residues long. The CDR3 DNA reads as TGTGCCATCAGTGAGCTTGGTGGTCAGCCCCAGCATTTT. Its translation: CAISELGGQPQHF.

The chain links TRBV18 to TRBJ2-3; D unresolved. This CDR3 has 14 amino acids. Trimming cost V 6 bases and J 4 bases, with 14 bases left between them. Germline loops: CDR1 KGHSH, CDR2 LQKENI. CDR3 protein: CASSEYYPPDTQYF. CDR3 bases: TGTGCCAGCTCGGAATATTACCCCCCAGATACGCAGTATTTT.

The chain combines TRBV2 with TRBJ2-1; 8 bases are a match to TRBD2. CDR3 size: 16 residues. The V segment lost 5 bases and the J segment 4 bases; nucleotides outside the gene matches: 10. CDR1 and CDR2 (germline): SNHLY, FYNNEI. Here the CDR3 DNA reads TGTGCCAGCAGTATGGCGGGAGGACTGTCTTACAATGAGCAGTTCTTC. Its translation is CASSMAGGLSYNEQFF.

This clone was observed once. The chain combines TRBV6-5 with TRBJ2-2; D possibly corresponds to TRBD1 (7 bases). The CDR3 sequence is 14 residues long. Germline loops: CDR1 MNHEY, CDR2 SVGAGI. Trimming took off 6 bases at V and 4 bases at J, with 12 bases between the two ends. The CDR3 region is CASSTQGGTGELFF. The CDR3 nucleotides are TGTGCCAGCAGCACCCAGGGGGGCACCGGGGAGCTGTTTTTT.

This chain joins TRBV19 and TRBJ2-2; D is undetermined. The germline V gene has CDR1 LNHDA and CDR2 SQIVND (reference sequence). The CDR3 has 14 amino acids. The V end lost 5 bases, the J end lost 2 bases, and 9 bases lay between the germline ends. This CDR3 is CASSAALNTGELFF. The CDR3 DNA follows: TGTGCCAGTAGTGCGGCACTAAACACCGGGGAGCTGTTTTTT.

The chain carries TRBV30 and TRBJ2-2, with TRBD1 matching 7 bases. The CDR3 covers 16 residues. V lost 3 bases to trimming and J lost 4 bases; unmatched junction nucleotides: 11. The germline V gene encodes CDR1 GTSNPN and CDR2 SVGIG (reference sequence). CDR3 amino acids: CAWRPLGQVVTGELFF. In DNA, the CDR3 is TGTGCCTGGAGGCCCCTCGGACAGGTGGTCACCGGGGAGCTGTTTTTT. Combining the CDR3 with reference TRBV30 and TRBJ2-2 gives the whole variable domain SQTIHQWPATLVQPVGSPLSLECTVEGTSNPNLYWYRQAAGRGLQLLFYSVGIGQISSEVPQNLSASRPQDRQFILSSKKLLLSDSGFYLCAWRPLGQVVTGELFFGEGSRLTVL.

This chain joins TRBV5-1 and TRBJ2-3, with 8 bases matching TRBD1. The CDR3 covers 16 residues. V lost 3 bases to trimming and J lost 3 bases; unmatched junction nucleotides: 9. The germline gives CDR1 SGHRS, CDR2 YFSETQ. As DNA, the CDR3 is TGCGCCAGCAGCTCAGGACAGGGAGGTGTGACAGATACGCAGTATTTT. Protein: CASSSGQGGVTDTQYF.

CDR3 protein: CASSRDWGGTYEQYF. As DNA, the CDR3 is TGTGCCAGCAGCCGGGACTGGGGCGGAACCTACGAGCAGTACTTC. The chain recombines TRBV5-8 with TRBJ2-7; D perhaps matches TRBD2 (6 bases). V was cut by 4 bases and J by 2 bases, with 16 bases left in between. Germline V lookup: CDR1 SGHTS, CDR2 YDEGEE. This CDR3 has 15 amino acids.

This chain joins TRBV29-1 and TRBJ2-3; D remains unclear. Germline V gene sequence: CDR1 SQVTM, CDR2 ANQGSEA. The CDR3 runs to 13 residues. V lost 4 bases, J lost 2 bases, and 10 bases lay in between. CDR3 region: CSVGQRLTDTQYF. The CDR3 DNA follows: TGCAGCGTTGGGCAGCGCCTCACAGATACGCAGTATTTT.

V and J are TRBV28 and TRBJ2-5; D is unresolved. The CDR3 contains 13 residues. Trimming pared 3 bases from V and 4 bases from J, leaving 9 bases between. Germline values: CDR1 MDHEN, CDR2 SYDVKM. CDR3 coding DNA: TGTGCCAGCAGTTTGCCGTTTAGAGAGACCCAGTACTTC. Residues: CASSLPFRETQYF.

This clone was detected only once. The CDR3 nucleotides read TGTGCCAGCAGATTGACAGGGCCTAACTATGGCTACACCTTC. Its protein is CASRLTGPNYGYTF. This chain links TRBV28 with TRBJ1-2; 7 bases are shared with TRBD1. V was pared by 6 bases and J by 0 bases, with 4 bases of the junction left unmatched. The CDR3 sequence is 14 residues long. CDR1 and CDR2 from the germline V gene are MDHEN and SYDVKM.

The chain is built from TRBV7-9 and TRBJ2-2; D is possibly TRBD1 (6 bases). The germline CDR1 and CDR2 sequences are SEHNR and FQNEAQ (reference sequence). The CDR3 runs to 16 residues. Trimming removed 5 bases at V and 1 base at J, with 14 bases between. CDR3 loop: CASSLRGGKNTGELFF. CDR3 nucleotides: TGTGCCAGCAGCCTCCGAGGGGGAAAGAACACCGGGGAGCTGTTTTTT.

V usage is TRBV6-6 and J usage is TRBJ1-1, with a weak D call TRBD1 (5 bases). This CDR3 is 13 amino acids long. Trimming left V 6 bases short and J 7 bases short, with 15 bases between. Germline CDR1 is MNHNY and CDR2 is SVGAGI (reference sequence). The CDR3, as DNA: TGTGCCAGCAGGCAGGCAGGGTTAAATGAAGCTTTCTTT. Protein: CASRQAGLNEAFF.

V usage is TRBV6-1 and J usage is TRBJ2-1, with 10 bases identical to TRBD2. The V gene's germline CDR1 is MNHNS and CDR2 SASEGT. The CDR3 contains 17 residues. J was trimmed by 1 base and V by 1 base; bases with no gene match: 4. The CDR3 nucleotides are TGTGCCAGCAGTGAAGGGGTAGCGGGAGGTTCCTACAATGAGCAGTTCTTC. Protein sequence: CASSEGVAGGSYNEQFF.

This sequence joins TRBV5-1 and TRBJ2-3, with 7 bases matching TRBD1. CDR3 length: 16 residues. Trimming cost V 0 bases and J 7 bases; bases outside gene matches: 11. Germline CDR1 SGHRS, CDR2 YFSETQ. This chain's CDR3 is CASSLGQGVVSNTQYF. DNA of the CDR3: TGCGCCAGCAGCTTGGGGCAGGGGGTTGTGTCGAATACGCAGTATTTT.

This chain links TRBV4-1 with TRBJ2-5; 7 nucleotides line up with TRBD1. The last part of the DNA fits TRBJ2-7 better; the J call may be wrong. The CDR3 extends over 16 amino acids. CDR1 is MGHRA, CDR2 YSYEKL, per germline. CDR3 loop: CASSTTGTVESYEQYF. CDR3 DNA: TGCGCCAGCAGTACAACCGGGACAGTCGAGTCCTACGAGCAGTACTTC.

The chain links TRBV2 to TRBJ2-1; D is possibly TRBD1 (7 bases). CDR1 is SNHLY and CDR2 is FYNNEI in the germline V gene. The CDR3 totals 13 residues. V shed 4 bases and J shed 9 bases, with 13 bases lying between them. The chain's CDR3 is CASSGQGAGEQFF. CDR3 bases: TGTGCCAGCAGTGGACAGGGAGCGGGTGAGCAGTTCTTC.

J is TRBJ1-2 and V is TRBV5-1; D uncertain. The germline V gene encodes CDR1 SGHRS and CDR2 YFSETQ. V was clipped by 4 bases and J by 8 bases, with 15 bases between them. This CDR3 comprises 13 residues. The DNA for the CDR3 is TGCGCCAGCAGCCCCTATATAGATAAGGGCTACACCTTC. Translated: CASSPYIDKGYTF.

This clone was seen once. The chain couples TRBV19 to TRBJ1-5; no clear D. This CDR3 comprises 18 residues. Per germline, CDR1 LNHDA and CDR2 SQIVND (reference sequence). V lost 3 bases to trimming and J lost 0 bases, with 18 bases between them. The CDR3 here is CASSITQMQAPSNQPQHF. Written as DNA, the CDR3 is TGTGCCAGTAGTATCACCCAGATGCAGGCCCCTAGCAATCAGCCCCAGCATTTT.

The chain has TRBV5-4 and TRBJ1-1; TRBD1 might be the D (6 bases). This CDR3 has 15 amino acids. CDR1 is SGHNT and CDR2 is YYREEE in the germline V gene (reference sequence). V was pared by 1 base and J by 4 bases, with 14 bases between. The DNA of the CDR3 is TGTGCCAGCAGCTTGCCGGGGGCGCCGGTCACTGAAGCTTTCTTT. Its translation: CASSLPGAPVTEAFF.

The V gene is TRBV5-1, the J gene TRBJ2-7, with 9 bases fitting TRBD1. CDR1 and CDR2 (germline): SGHRS, YFSETQ. The CDR3 is made up of 15 amino acids. With 5 bases clipped from V and 5 bases from J, the junction kept 11 bases outside the gene matches. The CDR3 DNA reads as TGCGCCAGCAGTACAACCGGGACAGGGTTCCACGAGCAGTACTTC. It codes for CASSTTGTGFHEQYF.

The chain employs TRBV5-1 and TRBJ1-2; possibly TRBD1 for D (6 bases). This CDR3 has 13 amino acids. CDR1 SGHRS and CDR2 YFSETQ come from the germline V gene. Trimming took off 4 bases at V and 3 bases at J, with 10 bases between the two ends. The CDR3: CASSQGQDYGYTF. The DNA for the CDR3 is TGCGCCAGCAGCCAGGGACAAGACTATGGCTACACCTTC.

This rearrangement joins TRBV5-1 to TRBJ2-2; 9 nucleotides agree with TRBD2. The CDR3 has 17 amino acids. CDR1 SGHRS and CDR2 YFSETQ come from the germline V gene. Trimming cost V 4 bases and J 7 bases; bases outside gene matches: 14. The CDR3 nucleotides read TGCGCCAGCAGCACGAGACAGTTAGCGGGAGCGGGCGGGGAGCTGTTTTTT. Translated: CASSTRQLAGAGGELFF.

The chain joins TRBV28 to TRBJ1-4; D uncertain. There are 15 residues in the CDR3. Per the germline V gene, CDR1 is MDHEN and CDR2 is SYDVKM. Trimming pared 6 bases from V and 0 bases from J, leaving 11 bases between. The CDR3 region is CASSIDLATNEKLFF. The CDR3 DNA reads as TGTGCCAGCAGCATCGACTTGGCAACTAATGAAAAACTGTTTTTT. Complete variable domain (other parts from reference TRBV28 and TRBJ1-4): DVKVTQSSRYLVKRTGEKVFLECVQDMDHENMFWYRQDPGLGLRLIYFSYDVKMKEKGDIPEGYSVSREKKERFSLILESASTNQTSMYLCASSIDLATNEKLFFGSGTQLSVL.

The rearrangement joins TRBV28 to TRBJ2-7; D is possibly TRBD1 or TRBD2 (7 bases each). Deletions cut 5 bases from V and 5 bases from J, with 16 bases between. Per the germline V gene, CDR1 is MDHEN and CDR2 is SYDVKM. The CDR3 length is 14 residues. The CDR3 is CASSTPGGVHEQYF. CDR3 DNA sequence: TGTGCCAGCAGTACCCCAGGGGGGGTCCACGAGCAGTACTTC.